These 26 T cell receptor beta chains came from one sample sequenced in a study of control samples from healthy donors and cancer patients. Sequencing used immunoSEQ multiplex PCR; TCRdb keeps in-frame clones, though not all of them. Among about 82,000 clones listed, 70% to 90% were seen once. Sequenced sample: blood. All receptors derive from a man aged 50 to 60 in good health.

V is TRBV6-2 or TRBV6-3 and J is TRBJ2-2; no definite D call. The CDR3 is made up of 13 amino acids. CDR1 is MNHEY and CDR2 is SVGEGT in the germline V gene. The V end lost 2 bases, the J end lost 3 bases, and 4 bases lay between the germline ends. The CDR3 is CASSYRDTGELFF. The CDR3 DNA reads as TGTGCCAGCAGTTACAGGGACACCGGGGAGCTGTTTTTT.

The rearrangement joins TRBV30 to TRBJ1-5; 7 nucleotides agree with TRBD1. Germline loops: CDR1 GTSNPN, CDR2 SVGIG (reference sequence). The V gene end was trimmed by 2 bases and the J gene end by 5 bases; junction bases not matched to a gene: 3. This CDR3 has 13 amino acids. CDR3 sequence reads: CAWSRDSDQPQHF. CDR3 nucleotide sequence: TGTGCCTGGAGTAGGGACAGTGATCAGCCCCAGCATTTT.

The chain uses TRBV5-1 and TRBJ2-5, with 9 bases matching TRBD1. The CDR3 has 15 residues. Trimming took 4 bases from V and 7 from J; bases not matched to a gene: 11. In germline, CDR1 is SGHRS, CDR2 YFSETQ. CDR3 sequence: CASSPEGQGPGTQYF. Here the CDR3 DNA reads TGCGCCAGCAGCCCGGAGGGACAGGGTCCAGGGACCCAGTACTTC.

The chain has TRBV5-1 and TRBJ2-3; tentatively, D is TRBD2 (6 bases). Germline CDR1 reads SGHRS; CDR2 reads YFSETQ. V lost 4 bases, J lost 0 bases, and 12 bases lay in between. The CDR3 length is 15 residues. The CDR3 DNA follows: TGCGCCAGCAGCGCTAAGGGGACTAGCACAGATACGCAGTATTTT. It translates to CASSAKGTSTDTQYF.

Here the CDR3 DNA reads TGTGCCAGCAGCTTAGGGTCGTCAGGACGATATGGCTACACCTTC. Residues: CASSLGSSGRYGYTF. The V and J genes are TRBV7-2 and TRBJ1-2; D not certain. Trimming removed 1 base from V and 5 bases from J, with 14 bases in between. The CDR3 has 15 residues. The V gene's germline CDR1 is SGHTA and CDR2 FQGNSA.

Only one count was recorded for this clone. V is TRBV4-1 and J is TRBJ1-5, with TRBD1 as a possible D gene (6 bases). The germline gives CDR1 MGHRA, CDR2 YSYEKL. CDR3 size: 19 residues. V gave up 3 bases and J gave up 5 bases, with 26 bases separating them. The CDR3: CASSQTMTGLVWKDQPQHF. DNA of the CDR3: TGCGCCAGCAGCCAGACAATGACAGGACTGGTTTGGAAGGATCAGCCCCAGCATTTT.

J is TRBJ1-1 and V is TRBV10-3, with 9 bases fitting TRBD1. After removal of 5 bases from V and 3 bases from J, the junction contained 4 bases not matched to a gene. The germline V gene has CDR1 ENHRY and CDR2 SYGVKD. This CDR3 comprises 14 residues. The CDR3 spells CAISQTGGDTEAFF. In nucleotides, the CDR3 is TGTGCCATCAGTCAGACAGGGGGTGACACTGAAGCTTTCTTT.

The V and J genes are TRBV28 and TRBJ2-4, with 8 bases matching TRBD1. V was clipped by 2 bases and J by 0 bases; unmatched bases: 3. This CDR3 contains 16 residues. CDR1 is MDHEN, CDR2 SYDVKM, per germline. The CDR3 sequence is CASSLRQGLAKNIQYF. The CDR3 DNA is TGTGCCAGCAGTTTACGACAGGGGCTAGCCAAAAACATTCAGTACTTC.

The chain carries TRBV27 and TRBJ1-2; TRBD1 aligns across 7 bases. The CDR3 totals 15 residues. CDR1 is MNHEY, CDR2 SMNVEV, per germline (reference sequence). V dropped 5 bases and J dropped 5; count of bases not matched to a gene: 11. The CDR3 DNA is TGTGCCAGCAGTACCTCTGGGACAGAAGAGTATGGCTACACCTTC. This gives the protein CASSTSGTEEYGYTF.

The chain carries TRBV4-1 and TRBJ2-1; 10 bases match TRBD1. The CDR3 extends over 15 amino acids. Trimming removed 4 bases from V and 9 bases from J; junction bases left unmatched: 9. In germline, CDR1 is MGHRA, CDR2 YSYEKL. The CDR3 coding sequence is TGCGCCAGCAGCCCCCGGGGGACAGGGGTTATTGAGCAGTTCTTC. Residues: CASSPRGTGVIEQFF.

The V and J genes are TRBV9 and TRBJ2-2; 9 bases line up with TRBD1. CDR1 SGDLS and CDR2 YYNGEE come from the germline V gene. V was pared by 2 bases and J by 7 bases, with 9 bases of the junction left unmatched. The CDR3 is 16 amino acids. The CDR3 sequence: CASSVGPTGGIGELFF. Written as DNA, the CDR3 is TGTGCCAGCAGCGTGGGGCCGACAGGGGGGATCGGGGAGCTGTTTTTT. The full variable domain, with the rest looked up from reference TRBV9 and TRBJ2-2, is DSGVTQTPKHLITATGQRVTLRCSPRSGDLSVYWYQQSLDQGLQFLIQYYNGEERAKGNILERFSAQQFPDLHSELNLSSLELGDSALYFCASSVGPTGGIGELFFGEGSRLTVL.

The chain carries TRBV7-2 and TRBJ2-7; 8 nucleotides align to TRBD2. V trimming: 1 base; J trimming: 4 bases; junction bases outside the gene matches: 6. The germline V gene has CDR1 SGHTA and CDR2 FQGNSA. The CDR3 spans 15 residues. The CDR3 nucleotides are TGTGCCAGCAGCTTAGAGGGACTAGGGGTATACGAGCAGTACTTC. Translation: CASSLEGLGVYEQYF.

The chain uses TRBV14 and TRBJ1-2; D gene ambiguous. V was pared by 1 base and J by 7 bases, with 10 bases between. The CDR3 runs to 13 residues. The germline V gene has CDR1 SGHDN and CDR2 FVKESK. The CDR3 is CASSQAEVGGYTF. In DNA form, the CDR3 reads TGTGCCAGCAGCCAAGCGGAAGTCGGTGGCTACACCTTC.

V is TRBV12-3 or TRBV12-4 and J is TRBJ1-6; no clear D. This CDR3 is built from 13 residues. V dropped 7 bases and J dropped 3 bases, with 7 bases sitting between them. The CDR3 protein is CASMMDYNSPLHF. The CDR3 DNA reads as TGTGCCAGCATGATGGACTATAATTCACCCCTCCACTTT.

The rearrangement links TRBV24-1 to TRBJ2-3; no clear D. Germline values: CDR1 KGHDR, CDR2 SFDVKD. This CDR3 is built from 17 residues. The germline V and J ends were trimmed by 1 base and 3 bases, with 16 bases remaining between them. CDR3 nucleotides: TGTGCCACCAGTGATTTAATCCCAGGTAATTATACAGATACGCAGTATTTT. The encoded protein is CATSDLIPGNYTDTQYF.

This chain uses TRBV7-3 with TRBJ2-3, with D possibly being TRBD2 (6 bases). Germline CDR1 and CDR2: SGHTA and FQGTGA. CDR3 length: 15 amino acids. The V end lost 4 bases, the J end lost 1 base, and 12 bases lay between the germline ends. The CDR3 region is CASSSGTSRTDTQYF. The CDR3 bases are TGTGCCAGCAGCTCCGGGACTTCCCGCACAGATACGCAGTATTTT. The entire variable domain, with the rest obtained from reference TRBV7-3 and TRBJ2-3, is as follows: GAGVSQTPSNKVTEKGKYVELRCDPISGHTALYWYRQSLGQGPEFLIYFQGTGAADDSGLPNDRFFAVRPEGSVSTLKIQRTERGDSAVYLCASSSGTSRTDTQYFGPGTRLTVL.

V and J are TRBV30 and TRBJ2-7, with D unresolved. Germline assignment: CDR1 GTSNPN and CDR2 SVGIG (reference sequence). The CDR3 is 12 amino acids. V lost 5 bases and J 0 bases, leaving 8 bases between the germline ends. The CDR3 loop is CAWGRGSYEQYF. CDR3 DNA: TGTGCCTGGGGTCGAGGCTCCTACGAGCAGTACTTC.

The J gene is TRBJ1-1, the V gene TRBV2; TRBD1 is a possible D gene (5 bases). Germline CDR1 is SNHLY and CDR2 is FYNNEI. V lost 6 bases and J lost 1, with 9 bases in between. The CDR3 totals 13 residues. The CDR3 loop reads CASRQDTNTEAFF. The CDR3 DNA follows: TGTGCCAGCAGACAGGATACGAACACTGAAGCTTTCTTT.

The chain has TRBV7-7 and TRBJ2-5; 13 nucleotides agree with TRBD2. The CDR3 extends over 16 amino acids. The V segment lost 5 bases and the J segment 1 base; nucleotides outside the gene matches: 4. In germline, CDR1 is SSHAT, CDR2 FNYEAQ (reference sequence). The CDR3 region is CASSPRTSGGQETQYF. The CDR3 DNA sequence: TGTGCCAGCAGCCCAAGGACTAGCGGGGGCCAAGAGACCCAGTACTTC.

The V call is TRBV28, the J call TRBJ2-7; no definite D call. The CDR3 is made up of 11 amino acids. Trimming stripped 6 bases from V and 3 bases from J, with 6 bases between. The germline V gene encodes CDR1 MDHEN and CDR2 SYDVKM. CDR3 coding DNA: TGTGCCAGCAGAAACCGCTACGAGCAGTACTTC. Its protein product is CASRNRYEQYF.

The rearrangement joins TRBV7-2 to TRBJ1-1, with a possible D match to TRBD1 (6 bases). Trimming left V 7 bases short and J 1 base short, with 13 bases between. The CDR3 covers 14 residues. Germline V gene lookup returns CDR1 SGHTA and CDR2 FQGNSA. CDR3 sequence reads: CASTSDRWNTEAFF. CDR3 bases: TGTGCCAGCACCTCAGACAGGTGGAACACTGAAGCTTTCTTT. Filled out from reference TRBV7-2 and TRBJ1-1, the complete variable domain reads GAGVSQSPSNKVTEKGKDVELRCDPISGHTALYWYRQSLGQGLEFLIYFQGNSAPDKSGLPSDRFSAERTGGSVSTLTIQRTQQEDSAVYLCASTSDRWNTEAFFGQGTRLTVV.

The chain links TRBV4-3 to TRBJ2-7; weak D call: TRBD1 (6 bases). This CDR3 contains 13 residues. Germline CDR1 is LGHNA and CDR2 is YSLEER. V lost 1 base, J lost 4 bases, and 8 bases lay in between. The CDR3 loop reads CASSQGTGYEQYF. CDR3 bases: TGCGCCAGCAGCCAAGGCACAGGGTACGAGCAGTACTTC.

This clone was observed once. This chain uses TRBV12-3 or TRBV12-4 with TRBJ1-2; TRBD1 is a possible D gene (6 bases). The V end was cut by 5 bases, the J end by 8 bases, with 15 bases between. The CDR3 length is 13 residues. In DNA form, the CDR3 reads TGTGCCAGCAGTCCCCGTGGGGGGCGAGGCTACACCTTC. Encoded protein: CASSPRGGRGYTF.

This chain links TRBV4-1 with TRBJ2-2; 9 bases fit TRBD1. The J segment lost 7 bases and the V segment lost 5 bases, leaving 8 bases of the junction unmatched. The V gene's germline CDR1 is MGHRA and CDR2 YSYEKL. This CDR3 is built from 15 residues. The CDR3: CASSARDRANGELFF. CDR3 nucleotides: TGCGCCAGCAGCGCCCGGGACAGGGCGAACGGGGAGCTGTTTTTT.

V gene TRBV11-3 combines with J gene TRBJ2-1, with 10 positions matching TRBD1. Germline loops: CDR1 SGHNT, CDR2 YENEEA. CDR3 size: 13 residues. The ends lost 0 bases at V and 15 bases at J; junction bases unmatched: 5. CDR3 nucleotides: TGTGCCAGCAGCTTAGATGGGACAGGGGTAATGTTCTTC. Translated: CASSLDGTGVMFF.

The chain employs TRBV5-4 and TRBJ2-3; 11 nucleotides line up with TRBD2. Germline CDR1 and CDR2: SGHNT and YYREEE (reference sequence). V lost 4 bases to trimming and J lost 2 bases; unmatched junction nucleotides: 6. The CDR3 totals 16 residues. CDR3 residues: CASSQRLAGPTDTQYF. The CDR3 DNA reads TGTGCCAGCAGCCAACGACTAGCGGGACCCACAGATACGCAGTATTTT.